The clone carrying this T cell receptor (beta chain) came up once. The repertoire was sequenced with immunoSEQ multiplex PCR; TCRdb's copy has only in-frame clones and lacks some. The table lists some 94,000 clones, around 87% of them singletons. The data derive from a study of control samples from healthy donors and cancer patients. This sequence was found in a woman aged 50 to 60 in good health. Sequencing used blood.

The CDR3 region is CASSGFLAGGPETQYF. CDR3 DNA: TGTGCCAGCAGTGGCTTTCTAGCGGGGGGGCCGGAGACCCAGTACTTC. This sequence joins TRBV2 and TRBJ2-5; TRBD2 aligns across 12 bases. Germline V gene sequence: CDR1 SNHLY, CDR2 FYNNEI. This CDR3 has 16 amino acids. With V trimmed by 4 bases and J by 5 bases, 8 bases remained unmatched.